The 30 T cell receptor beta chains in this list originate from one sample, sequenced in a study of human T cells and chemical hapten exposure. MiXCR, run by TCRdb on the RACE reads, gives a single entry per CDR3 protein. The sample comprises about 120,000 distinct CDR3 sequences, about 13% of which are singletons, and around 0.99% rests with the top ten. Time point noted: patch test 1, 2 weeks after DPC sensitization. Treatment specified: therapeutic diphenylcyclopropenone sensitization with weekly scalp DPC. This sample comprised whole blood, obtained in connection with sensitization to the hapten diphenylcyclopropenone (DPC). Receptor source: a young man with alopecia areata. Some clones in this sample may be carry-over from other donors' samples.

J is TRBJ2-7 and V is TRBV5-8, with 10 positions matching TRBD1. Losses at the gene ends were 0 bases for V and 2 bases for J; bases not matched to a gene: 5. This CDR3 has 16 amino acids. CDR1 and CDR2 from the germline V gene are SGHTS and YDEGEE. The CDR3 protein is CASSLAGTGATYEQYF. The DNA of the CDR3 is TGTGCCAGCAGCTTGGCCGGGACAGGGGCGACCTACGAGCAGTACTTC.

This clonotype has more than one count but fewer than ten. The chain combines TRBV28 with TRBJ2-3; D unclear. The CDR3 sequence is 16 residues long. Germline V gives CDR1 MDHEN, CDR2 SYDVKM. Trimming removed 2 bases at V and 0 bases at J, with 12 bases between. CDR3 in amino acids: CASSLPTATSTDTQYF. The CDR3 DNA reads TGTGCCAGCAGTTTACCAACGGCGACTAGCACAGATACGCAGTATTTT.

V usage is TRBV2 and J usage is TRBJ1-2; D is ambiguous. Between the trimmed V and J ends, which lost 1 base and 8 bases, there was a span of 5 bases. This CDR3 has 11 residues. The germline V gene has CDR1 SNHLY and CDR2 FYNNEI. As DNA, the CDR3 is TGTGCCAGCAGTGAAGTCCAAGGCTACACCTTC. Its protein product is CASSEVQGYTF.

J is TRBJ1-1 and V is TRBV7-8; no clear D. CDR1 and CDR2 (germline): SGHVS, FQNEAQ. Trimming took 2 bases from V and 1 from J, leaving 8 bases between them. CDR3 length: 14 residues. The CDR3 DNA reads as TGTGCCAGCAGCTTACGACTCGGGAACACTGAAGCTTTCTTT. It specifies CASSLRLGNTEAFF. Drawing the rest from reference TRBV7-8 and TRBJ1-1, the complete variable domain is GAGVSQSPRYKVAKRGQDVALRCDPISGHVSLFWYQQALGQGPEFLTYFQNEAQLDKSGLPSDRFFAERPEGSVSTLKIQRTQQEDSAVYLCASSLRLGNTEAFFGQGTRLTVV.

This clonotype showed up just a few times. The DNA for the CDR3 is TGCGCCAGCAGTGAGTCGCCAAGCGGGGTGCAGATAGAGACCCAGTACTTC. It codes for CASSESPSGVQIETQYF. The chain combines TRBV10-2 with TRBJ2-5; 7 bases are shared with TRBD2. After removal of 0 bases from V and 4 bases from J, the junction contained 11 bases not matched to a gene. CDR1 is WSHSY, CDR2 SAAADI, per germline. CDR3 size: 17 residues.

The table lists this clonotype with a few counts. The rearrangement joins TRBV4-1 to TRBJ2-1; D is perhaps TRBD1 (5 bases). CDR3 size: 17 residues. Trimming shortened V by 0 bases and J by 6 bases, and 18 bases separated the two germline ends. In germline, CDR1 is MGHRA, CDR2 YSYEKL. The CDR3 DNA is TGCGCCAGCAGCCAAGATCGCCGGGCAGGGCCCCGCAATGAGCAGTTCTTC. This gives the protein CASSQDRRAGPRNEQFF.

CDR3 bases: TGTGCCAGCAGCTTAGCACAGGGGACTTCCTACGAGCAGTACGTC. Encoded protein: CASSLAQGTSYEQYV. The rearrangement links TRBV11-2 to TRBJ2-7, with a possible D match to TRBD1 (7 bases). Germline loops: CDR1 SGHAT, CDR2 FQNNGV. Trimming took 1 base from V and 1 from J, leaving 11 bases between them. The CDR3 contains 15 residues.

The rearrangement links TRBV6-2 or TRBV6-3 to TRBJ1-5; D is possibly TRBD1 (6 bases). This CDR3 has 15 amino acids. V was shortened by 4 bases and J by 1 base, with 11 bases between the two germline ends. Per germline, CDR1 MNHEY and CDR2 SVGEGT. The CDR3 is CASSFRGPSNQPQHF. In DNA, the CDR3 is TGTGCCAGCAGTTTCCGGGGGCCAAGCAATCAGCCCCAGCATTTT.

This clonotype was observed a handful of times. The chain uses TRBV20-1 and TRBJ1-1, with D tentatively TRBD1 (5 bases). This CDR3 comprises 13 residues. Looked up from germline, CDR1 is DFQATT and CDR2 is SNEGSKA (reference sequence). V dropped 3 bases and J dropped 3 bases, with 11 bases sitting between them. The chain's CDR3 is CSARRQGYTEAFF. CDR3 in DNA: TGCAGTGCTAGGAGGCAGGGATACACTGAAGCTTTCTTT.

This clonotype has ten or more counts. This chain links TRBV14 with TRBJ1-1; D remains ambiguous. This CDR3 is 12 amino acids long. Germline CDR1 is SGHDN and CDR2 is FVKESK. V dropped 1 base and J dropped 5 bases, with 5 bases sitting between them. This CDR3 is CASSQAGTEAFF. The CDR3 coding sequence is TGTGCCAGCAGCCAAGCCGGGACTGAAGCTTTCTTT.

This clonotype came up many times. The V gene is TRBV6-2 or TRBV6-3, the J gene TRBJ2-3; a weak D match, TRBD1 (5 bases). Germline CDR1 is MNHEY and CDR2 is SVGEGT. The ends were cut back, 7 bases at V and 1 base at J, with 12 bases in the middle. CDR3 length: 14 amino acids. CDR3 residues: CASTRTRRTDTQYF. The DNA for the CDR3 is TGTGCCAGCACCCGGACAAGGCGCACAGATACGCAGTATTTT.

This clonotype appeared a few times. J is TRBJ2-1 and V is TRBV2; no definite D call. The CDR3 loop spans 14 amino acids. V dropped 1 base and J dropped 6 bases, with 10 bases sitting between them. CDR1 SNHLY and CDR2 FYNNEI come from the germline V gene. CDR3 amino acids: CASSEDYLINEQFF. In DNA, the CDR3 is TGTGCCAGCAGTGAAGATTACCTCATCAATGAGCAGTTCTTC.

The chain joins TRBV27 to TRBJ2-7; 7 nucleotides align to TRBD1. Germline trimming cut 0 bases from V and 4 bases from J; bases unmatched to any gene: 6. Germline-derived CDR1 and CDR2 are MNHEY and SMNVEV (reference sequence). CDR3 length: 15 residues. The CDR3 region is CASSLSGRGLYEQYV. In DNA, the CDR3 is TGTGCCAGCAGTTTATCGGGCAGGGGGTTGTACGAGCAGTACGTC.

The gene calls are TRBV2 and TRBJ2-5, with D uncertain. The germline CDR1 and CDR2 sequences are SNHLY and FYNNEI. Trimming removed 3 bases at V and 1 base at J, with 12 bases between. The CDR3 loop spans 15 amino acids. For the CDR3, the DNA is TGTGCCAGCAGTGACTGGCTAGAGCCCCAAGAGACCCAGTACTTC. Protein product: CASSDWLEPQETQYF.

This clonotype was seen repeatedly, ten times or more. The chain joins TRBV28 to TRBJ2-3, with TRBD2 identical over 10 bases. V lost 4 bases and J lost 2; bases outside the gene matches: 3. Germline V gives CDR1 MDHEN, CDR2 SYDVKM. The CDR3 has 15 residues. CDR3 in amino acids: CASSSTSGDTDTQYF. CDR3 sequence (DNA): TGTGCCAGCAGTTCCACTAGCGGGGACACAGATACGCAGTATTTT. The full variable domain, completed using reference TRBV28 and TRBJ2-3, is DVKVTQSSRYLVKRTGEKVFLECVQDMDHENMFWYRQDPGLGLRLIYFSYDVKMKEKGDIPEGYSVSREKKERFSLILESASTNQTSMYLCASSSTSGDTDTQYFGPGTRLTVL.

The rearrangement joins TRBV5-6 to TRBJ1-3, with 7 bases identical to TRBD1. Germline V gene lookup returns CDR1 SGHDT and CDR2 YYEEEE. Losses at the gene ends were 2 bases for V and 0 bases for J; bases not matched to a gene: 2. The CDR3 sequence is 15 residues long. The CDR3 loop reads CASSLTGDSGNTIYF. CDR3 DNA: TGTGCCAGCAGCTTAACAGGGGACTCTGGAAACACCATATATTTT.

This clonotype was seen a few times. V is TRBV4-3 and J is TRBJ2-1; D may be TRBD1 (7 bases). V lost 0 bases and J lost 7, with 19 bases in between. There are 17 residues in the CDR3. Per the germline V gene, CDR1 is LGHNA and CDR2 is YSLEER. The CDR3 is CASSQDLSRGVRNEQFF. Here the CDR3 DNA reads TGCGCCAGCAGCCAAGATCTTTCCAGGGGGGTCAGGAATGAGCAGTTCTTC.

This sequence joins TRBV6-4 and TRBJ2-7, with D unclear. This CDR3 has 13 residues. The V end lost 8 bases, the J end lost 2 bases, and 13 bases lay between the germline ends. Germline assignment: CDR1 MRHNA and CDR2 SNTAGT. CDR3 sequence reads: CASGTPGPYEQYV. DNA for the CDR3: TGTGCCAGCGGAACACCTGGACCCTACGAGCAGTACGTC.

The CDR3 spells CATSDPNADTQYF. In DNA, the CDR3 is TGTGCCACCAGTGACCCGAACGCAGATACGCAGTATTTT. This rearrangement joins TRBV24-1 to TRBJ2-3; the D is unclear. This CDR3 has 13 amino acids. Germline-derived CDR1 and CDR2 are KGHDR and SFDVKD. Between the trimmed V and J ends, which lost 4 bases and 4 bases, there was a span of 8 bases.

The rearrangement uses TRBV2 and TRBJ2-3, with D possibly matching TRBD2 (5 bases). The CDR3 has 12 amino acids. V lost 6 bases and J 3 bases, leaving 7 bases between the germline ends. The germline V gene encodes CDR1 SNHLY and CDR2 FYNNEI. The CDR3 bases are TGTGCCAGCAGCCGGGAAACAGATACGCAGTATTTT. Protein product: CASSRETDTQYF.

The sample holds a few counts of this clonotype. The V gene is TRBV6-5, the J gene TRBJ2-1; 9 bases align to TRBD1. Trimming took 5 bases from V and 6 from J; bases not matched to a gene: 14. Germline CDR1 and CDR2: MNHEY and SVGAGI. The CDR3 totals 17 residues. The CDR3 region has the DNA TGTGCCAGCAGTAAGGTCCTCCGGGACAGGGCATTCAATGAGCAGTTCTTC. It translates to CASSKVLRDRAFNEQFF.

This clonotype occurred a few times. The chain has TRBV6-2 or TRBV6-3 and TRBJ2-2, with 9 positions matching TRBD2. The V and J ends lost 6 bases and 5 bases, in that order; junction bases with no gene match: 4. The CDR3 runs 14 residues. Germline V gene lookup returns CDR1 MNHEY and CDR2 SVGEGT. CDR3 sequence reads: CASSWGLATGELFF. The DNA of the CDR3 is TGTGCCAGCAGCTGGGGACTAGCAACCGGGGAGCTGTTTTTT.

This clonotype was picked up a small number of times. The V call is TRBV6-5, the J call TRBJ1-2; 7 bases are shared with TRBD1. The CDR3 is 17 amino acids. Germline lookup yields CDR1 MNHEY and CDR2 SVGAGI. V gave up 2 bases and J gave up 0 bases; unmatched junction bases: 9. CDR3 region: CASSYLTRDSTNYGYTF. CDR3 in DNA: TGTGCCAGCAGTTACCTAACCCGGGACAGCACTAACTATGGCTACACCTTC.

This clonotype was detected many times. V gene TRBV6-2 or TRBV6-3 combines with J gene TRBJ2-2; D call uncertain. The CDR3 runs 12 residues. Trimming took off 6 bases at V and 4 bases at J, with 6 bases between the two ends. Per the germline V gene, CDR1 is MNHEY and CDR2 is SVGEGT. CDR3 coding DNA: TGTGCCAGCAGCTGGGTCACCGGGGAGCTGTTTTTT. This encodes CASSWVTGELFF.

The gene calls are TRBV5-6 and TRBJ1-1, with D possibly TRBD1 on 6 matching bases. Germline CDR1 SGHDT, CDR2 YYEEEE. The CDR3 sequence is 17 residues long. Between the trimmed V and J ends, which lost 4 bases and 2 bases, there was a span of 21 bases. CDR3 loop: CASSRYWGATENTEAFF. CDR3 sequence (DNA): TGTGCCAGCAGCCGATATTGGGGGGCGACTGAAAACACTGAAGCTTTCTTT. The variable domain in full, completed from reference TRBV5-6 and TRBJ1-1, reads DAGVTQSPTHLIKTRGQQVTLRCSPKSGHDTVSWYQQALGQGPQFIFQYYEEEERQRGNFPDRFSGHQFPNYSSELNVNALLLGDSALYLCASSRYWGATENTEAFFGQGTRLTVV.

In this sample, this clonotype turned up many times. The chain is built from TRBV21-1 and TRBJ2-7; no check of the table's D call, TRBD2, against the DNA was made. TRBV21-1 is deemed a pseudogene. The CDR3 is 16 residues long. Here the CDR3 reads CASSSESGRYSYEQYV. The CDR3 DNA is TGTGCCAGCAGCTCCGAGAGCGGCAGGTATTCCTACGAGCAGTACGTC.

This clonotype has at least ten counts. This chain joins TRBV24-1 and TRBJ2-1, with 7 positions matching TRBD2. Germline V gene lookup returns CDR1 KGHDR and CDR2 SFDVKD. CDR3 length: 15 amino acids. J was trimmed by 3 bases and V by 4 bases; bases with no gene match: 5. For the CDR3, the DNA is TGTGCCACCAGTGACCCCCAGCGGGACTACAATGAGCAGTTCTTC. Its translation is CATSDPQRDYNEQFF.

The table lists this clonotype with a few counts. V and J are TRBV29-1 and TRBJ2-5; a possible D gene is TRBD2 (6 bases). The ends were cut back, 4 bases at V and 3 bases at J, with 9 bases in the middle. Germline CDR1 SQVTM, CDR2 ANQGSEA. The CDR3 is 12 amino acids. The CDR3 sequence is CSVVRGEETQYF. In DNA, the CDR3 is TGCAGCGTTGTTCGCGGGGAAGAGACCCAGTACTTC.

The rearrangement joins TRBV19 to TRBJ1-1; D call uncertain. V was pared by 6 bases and J by 2 bases, with 10 bases between. CDR1 LNHDA and CDR2 SQIVND come from the germline V gene (reference sequence). The CDR3 contains 13 residues. The CDR3 region is CASSKQRNTEAFF. DNA for the CDR3: TGTGCCAGTAGCAAACAGAGAAACACTGAAGCTTTCTTT.

This clonotype was recorded a few times. V and J are TRBV7-9 and TRBJ2-7; D ambiguous. V was trimmed by 5 bases and J by 3 bases, leaving 11 bases between them. Germline V gene lookup returns CDR1 SEHNR and CDR2 FQNEAQ (reference sequence). The CDR3 contains 13 residues. Written as DNA, the CDR3 is TGTGCCAGCAGCCCCGGTGTCTACTACGAGCAGTACTTC. As protein: CASSPGVYYEQYF.